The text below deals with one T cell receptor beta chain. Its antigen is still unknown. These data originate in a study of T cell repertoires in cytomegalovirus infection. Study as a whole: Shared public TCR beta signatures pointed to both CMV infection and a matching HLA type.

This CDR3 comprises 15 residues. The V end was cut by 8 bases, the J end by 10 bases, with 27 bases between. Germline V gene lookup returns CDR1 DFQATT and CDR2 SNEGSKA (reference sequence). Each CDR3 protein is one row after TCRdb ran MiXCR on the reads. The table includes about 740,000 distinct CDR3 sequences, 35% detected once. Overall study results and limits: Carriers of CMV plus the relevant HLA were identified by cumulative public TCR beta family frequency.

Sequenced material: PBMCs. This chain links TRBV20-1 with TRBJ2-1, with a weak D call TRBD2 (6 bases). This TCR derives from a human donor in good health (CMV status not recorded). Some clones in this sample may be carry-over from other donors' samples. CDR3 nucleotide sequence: TGCAGTACTACCCCAATGGCGGGAAGGTTGAAGGAGCAGTTCTTC. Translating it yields CSTTPMAGRLKEQFF.